The entry below describes one T cell receptor beta chain. This CDR3 is 14 amino acids long. V dropped 4 bases and J dropped 5; count of bases not matched to a gene: 7. Germline CDR1 reads WSHSY; CDR2 reads SAAADI. Per the study methods: For nucleated cells, counts were estimated from reference gene primer amplification. Only in-frame clones appear in the TCRdb table, and some are missing; sequencing was by immunoSEQ multiplex PCR. V, J and clone size are those of that table, while D and trimming were read from the DNA. This table holds roughly 60,000 clones, approximately 87% found once. The sample belongs to a study of blood T cell repertoires in COVID-19. Looking at the study overall: The samples span acute and convalescent COVID-19 from the United States, Italy and Spain.

Sample: peripheral blood. This TCR came from a human donor in a cohort sampled during active COVID-19. The V call is TRBV10-2, the J call TRBJ1-2; TRBD1 aligns across 7 bases. This chain's CDR3 is CASSGGQLSYGYTF. Here the CDR3 DNA reads TGCGCCAGCAGTGGGGGACAGCTCTCGTATGGCTACACCTTC.